The rows below give T cell receptor beta chains drawn from one sample of a study of CD8+CD57+ T cells in acquired aplastic anemia. TCRdb re-derived calls from the reads in MiXCR, one entry per CDR3 protein. This sample has about 190,000 distinct CDR3 sequences; approximately 50% occur once, and the top ten carry 8.5% to 10%. The sample comprised sorted CD4+, CD8+, or CD8+CD57+ T cells (not recorded which) from PBMCs. The receptors were gathered from a human donor with aplastic anemia. The CDR3 runs from the conserved cysteine through the conserved F or W. A D gene is named only where the DNA matches it firmly. Clone sizes are given selectively: once, few, many, or a class where the clone is expanded.

CASRNDRGQYEQYF	TGTGCCAGTAGGAACGACAGGGGGCAATACGAGCAGTACTTC	TRBV6-1	many	TRBJ2-7	TRBD1
CASSQSTSGGSLREQYF	TGTGCCAGCAGCCAATCGACTAGCGGGGGGTCCCTCAGGGAGCAGTACTTC	TRBV16	few	TRBJ2-7	TRBD2
CASSQPGQPGNGYTF	TGCGCCAGCAGCCAACCGGGACAGCCAGGGAATGGCTACACCTTC	TRBV4-1	many	TRBJ1-2	TRBD1
CASGQLGHNEQYF	TGTGCCAGCGGACAGTTGGGTCACAACGAGCAGTACTTC	TRBV7-2	.	TRBJ2-7	.
CASSLIAGNTDTQYF	TGTGCCAGCAGCCTAATAGCGGGAAACACAGATACGCAGTATTTT	TRBV11-2	many	TRBJ2-3	TRBD2
CASSSDRGGSRTEAFF	TGTGCCAGCAGCTCGGACAGGGGTGGATCTCGGACTGAAGCTTTCTTT	TRBV9	many	TRBJ1-1	TRBD1
CASSTRTGLVGKNIQYF	TGTGCCAGTAGTACCAGGACAGGGCTGGTAGGAAAAAACATTCAGTACTTC	TRBV19	many	TRBJ2-4	TRBD1
CASSLRDRTNEQFF	TGCGCCAGCAGCTTAAGGGACAGAACCAATGAGCAGTTCTTC	TRBV5-1	many	TRBJ2-1	TRBD1
CASRTAGVVGNTIYF	TGTGCCAGTAGAACTGCAGGGGTTGTTGGAAACACCATATATTTT	TRBV19	few	TRBJ1-3	.
CASSLLGDGNSPLHF	TGTGCCAGCAGCTTACTTGGCGATGGCAATTCACCCCTCCACTTT	TRBV7-9	many	TRBJ1-6	.
CASSAKRVGEQYF	TGTGCCAGCAGCGCCAAACGGGTGGGGGAGCAGTACTTC	TRBV7-8	many	TRBJ2-7	.
CASRKNGGKSPLHF	TGTGCCAGCAGGAAGAACGGGGGGAAATCACCCCTCCACTTT	TRBV2	.	TRBJ1-6	.
CASSGGLAMTGELFF	TGTGCCAGCAGCGGAGGACTAGCGATGACCGGGGAGCTGTTTTTT	TRBV7-2	.	TRBJ2-2	TRBD2
CSARGQGEVSEAFF	TGCAGTGCTAGAGGCCAGGGAGAGGTCTCTGAAGCTTTCTTT	TRBV20-1	.	TRBJ1-1	.
CASSFITSGSGTPYEQYF	TGTGCCAGCAGCTTCATTACTAGCGGGAGCGGGACCCCCTACGAGCAGTACTTC	TRBV7-3	.	TRBJ2-7	TRBD2
CASSDLADPYEQYF	TGTGCCAGCAGTGATCTCGCCGACCCCTACGAGCAGTACTTC	TRBV2	.	TRBJ2-7	.
CATKMGQMNTEAFF	TGTGCCACCAAGATGGGGCAGATGAACACTGAAGCTTTCTTT	TRBV2	.	TRBJ1-1	.
CSARDPRQGSIYGYTF	TGCAGTGCTAGAGATCCTAGGCAGGGAAGTATCTATGGCTACACCTTC	TRBV20-1	.	TRBJ1-2	.
CASDPGGRNEQYF	TGTGCCAGCGACCCAGGGGGCAGGAACGAGCAGTACTTC	TRBV2	.	TRBJ2-7	TRBD1
CSAGTGNQPQHF	TGCAGTGCCGGGACAGGGAATCAGCCCCAGCATTTT	TRBV20-1	many	TRBJ1-5	TRBD1
CASSPFPLCSYNEQFF	TGTGCCAGCAGCCCCTTCCCACTGTGCTCCTACAATGAGCAGTTCTTC	TRBV11-2	.	TRBJ2-1	.
CASSDKGRAAFF	TGCGCCAGCAGTGATAAGGGCAGGGCGGCTTTCTTT	TRBV10-1	.	TRBJ1-1	.
CAWSDGGGYTF	TGTGCCTGGAGTGACGGTGGTGGCTACACCTTC	TRBV30	.	TRBJ1-2	.
CATGRPGGAYEQYF	TGCGCCACCGGACGGCCCGGCGGGGCCTACGAGCAGTACTTC	TRBV19	.	TRBJ2-7	.
CAISESFRTNYGYTF	TGTGCCATCAGTGAATCTTTCCGCACTAACTATGGCTACACCTTC	TRBV10-3	.	TRBJ1-2	.
CSARNRLRQTLF	TGCAGTGCTAGAAACCGCCTCCGCCAAACCCTCTTC	TRBV20-1	many	TRBJ2-7	.
CASSPAAGQSYPQHF	TGTGCCAGTAGCCCTGCGGCGGGACAGAGTTACCCCCAGCATTTT	TRBV19	.	TRBJ1-5	TRBD1
CASTMAANTEAFF	TGCGCCAGCACGATGGCGGCGAACACTGAAGCTTTCTTT	TRBV5-1	many	TRBJ1-1	.
CASSLGQVSTEAFF	TGTGCCAGCTCCTTGGGACAGGTCTCCACTGAAGCTTTCTTT	TRBV12-3/TRBV12-4	.	TRBJ1-1	TRBD1
CASSRTGATNTEAFF	TGTGCCAGCTCACGGACAGGGGCGACGAACACTGAAGCTTTCTTT	TRBV18	.	TRBJ1-1	TRBD1
CATSRGTGVYEQYF	TGTGCCACCAGCAGAGGGACAGGTGTCTACGAGCAGTACTTC	TRBV15	.	TRBJ2-7	TRBD1
CATRTRGDNQPQHF	TGTGCCACCAGAACGAGGGGGGACAATCAGCCCCAGCATTTT	TRBV15	.	TRBJ1-5	.
CAIRDSYSGANVLTF	TGTGCCATCCGGGACAGCTACTCTGGGGCCAACGTCCTGACTTTC	TRBV10-3	.	TRBJ2-6	TRBD1
CATSRNTEAFF	TGTGCCACTAGCCGGAACACTGAAGCTTTCTTT	TRBV24-1	few	TRBJ1-1	.
CATSKQTGGSEKLFF	TGTGCCACCAGCAAACAGACAGGGGGCTCTGAAAAACTGTTTTTT	TRBV15	.	TRBJ1-4	TRBD1